The table lists the clone carrying this TCR beta chain with a few counts. What it recognizes is unknown. A library of TCRbeta sequences, prepared with unique molecular identifiers, was generated. TCRdb independently ran MiXCR on the PCR reads; one entry per CDR3 protein. Of roughly 200,000 distinct CDR3 sequences listed, roughly 6.6% are singletons. This specimen comes from a study of T-cell reconstitution after alpha-beta-depleted transplantation in children. Findings and caveats of the study: Approximately two months post-transplant, alpha-beta T cells reportedly originated from several hundred expanded graft clones. By one year post-transplant, T-cell counts and diversity largely arose from T cells that were newly produced.

Germline V gives CDR1 SGHRS, CDR2 YFSETQ. The CDR3 loop spans 15 amino acids. Trimming removed 2 bases from V and 4 bases from J; junction bases left unmatched: 7. Sequenced material: PBMCs, taken before TCRalphabeta/CD19-depleted stem cell transplant. The gene calls are TRBV5-1 and TRBJ2-7; 9 nucleotides align to TRBD1. This TCR came from a boy between 2 and 15 years old with acute lymphoblastic leukemia, due to receive a stem cell transplant. CDR3 in DNA: TGCGCCAGCAGCTTCAACACAGGGGGCGGTTACGAGCAGTACTTC. Its translation: CASSFNTGGGYEQYF.